The next 17 T cell receptor beta chains were all read from a single sample in a study of vaccination and CD4 T cells after COVID-19. Their target antigens are unknown. Regarding treatment: approximately 9-day PBMC culture with coronavirus spike peptide pools or control peptides (ViraFEST assay). Sequencing of DNA taken from cultured CD4+ T cells relied on the Oncomine TCR Beta short-read assay. MiXCR, run by TCRdb on the PCR reads, gives a single entry per CDR3 protein. This repertoire shows roughly 20,000 distinct CDR3 sequences, about two thirds found once; its top ten account for 4.5% to 7%. Sequences were obtained from CD4+ T cells from blood, cultured in vitro. All receptors derive from a human donor who had recovered from COVID-19.

DNA of the CDR3: TGTGCCAGCAGAACTAGCGGGAGGGCAGCAGATACGCAGTATTTT. Its translation is CASRTSGRAADTQYF. The gene calls are TRBV6-2 or TRBV6-3 and TRBJ2-3, with 13 nucleotides matching TRBD2. Germline lookup yields CDR1 MNHEY and CDR2 SVGEGT. V was clipped by 6 bases and J by 4 bases; unmatched bases: 4. There are 15 residues in the CDR3.

This clonotype came up a few times. The rearrangement uses TRBV28 and TRBJ1-5; possibly TRBD1 for D (6 bases). CDR1 MDHEN and CDR2 SYDVKM come from the germline V gene. Trimming removed 3 bases from V and 4 bases from J, with 13 bases in between. There are 15 residues in the CDR3. CDR3 sequence reads: CASSFAGAFNQPQHF. CDR3 coding DNA: TGTGCCAGCAGTTTTGCGGGGGCTTTTAATCAGCCCCAGCATTTT. Together with reference TRBV28 and TRBJ1-5, the CDR3 gives the full variable domain: DVKVTQSSRYLVKRTGEKVFLECVQDMDHENMFWYRQDPGLGLRLIYFSYDVKMKEKGDIPEGYSVSREKKERFSLILESASTNQTSMYLCASSFAGAFNQPQHFGDGTRLSIL.

Regarding this clonotype: The junction departs from the called germline gene at one end, perhaps through a read error. The rearrangement joins TRBV7-2 to TRBJ1-3, with a weak D call TRBD1 (6 bases). The CDR3 has 14 amino acids. Germline V lookup: CDR1 SGHTA, CDR2 FQGNSA. CDR3: CASSLAGGSRVWHF. The CDR3 region has the DNA TGTGCCAGCAGCTTAGCAGGGGGATCAAGGGTATGGCATTTT. Full variable domain (outside the CDR3, taken from reference TRBV7-2 and TRBJ1-3): GAGVSQSPSNKVTEKGKDVELRCDPISGHTALYWYRQSLGQGLEFLIYFQGNSAPDKSGLPSDRFSAERTGGSVSTLTIQRTQQEDSAVYLCASSLAGGSRVWHFGEGSWLTVV.

CDR3 region: CASSPQANYGYTF. CDR3 nucleotides: TGTGCCAGCAGCCCACAGGCTAACTATGGCTACACCTTC. This rearrangement joins TRBV7-3 to TRBJ1-2; perhaps TRBD1 as D (5 bases). Germline CDR1 SGHTA, CDR2 FQGTGA. Trimming removed 5 bases from V and 0 bases from J, with 7 bases in between. The CDR3 runs to 13 residues.

The chain has TRBV7-2 and TRBJ2-7, with D possibly matching TRBD2 (6 bases). This CDR3 comprises 13 residues. The V and J ends lost 3 bases and 6 bases respectively, with 12 bases between them. Germline V CDR1 and CDR2: SGHTA, FQGNSA. The CDR3 sequence: CASSFSRGSEQYF. CDR3 sequence (DNA): TGTGCCAGCAGCTTCAGCCGGGGGTCCGAGCAGTACTTC.

The chain has TRBV28 and TRBJ1-4; no definite D call. CDR3 size: 16 residues. V was clipped by 3 bases and J by 6 bases, with 17 bases between them. Germline lookup yields CDR1 MDHEN and CDR2 SYDVKM. CDR3 DNA: TGTGCCAGCAGTTTGAACCTAGGGATCAGCCATGAAAAACTGTTTTTT. Encoded protein: CASSLNLGISHEKLFF.

There are a few counts of this clonotype. The rearrangement uses TRBV6-2 or TRBV6-3 and TRBJ1-5; D unclear. CDR1 MNHEY and CDR2 SVGEGT come from the germline V gene. The germline V and J ends were trimmed by 6 bases and 9 bases, with 15 bases remaining between them. This CDR3 contains 13 residues. CDR3 DNA sequence: TGTGCCAGCAGCCCCGGAGGTTGGGGGCCCCAGCATTTT. It codes for CASSPGGWGPQHF.

This clonotype has a handful of counts. The chain combines TRBV6-1 with TRBJ2-7; TRBD1 aligns across 9 bases. The V segment lost 6 bases and the J segment 5 bases; nucleotides outside the gene matches: 11. This CDR3 spans 15 amino acids. The germline V gene has CDR1 MNHNS and CDR2 SASEGT. In DNA, the CDR3 is TGTGCCAGCAGAACCCCGGGACAGGGTATCCACGAGCAGTACTTC. Its protein product is CASRTPGQGIHEQYF.

Sample share makes this clonotype medium-sized. The chain uses TRBV6-2 or TRBV6-3 and TRBJ2-1, with 9 bases fitting TRBD1. V was pared by 6 bases and J by 7 bases, with 7 bases of the junction left unmatched. The V gene's germline CDR1 is MNHEY and CDR2 SVGEGT. CDR3 length: 14 residues. The CDR3 nucleotides are TGTGCCAGCAGGGGGACAGGGAAATCAAATGAGCAGTTCTTC. Residues: CASRGTGKSNEQFF.

The chain recombines TRBV2 with TRBJ2-7; D is undetermined. CDR1 is SNHLY, CDR2 FYNNEI, per germline. This CDR3 is 11 amino acids long. The V end was cut by 6 bases, the J end by 3 bases, with 6 bases between. The CDR3 DNA reads TGTGCCAGCAGAGTGATCTACGAGCAGTACTTC. Its translation: CASRVIYEQYF.

The chain is built from TRBV19 and TRBJ1-2; perhaps TRBD1 as D (5 bases). Per germline, CDR1 LNHDA and CDR2 SQIVND (reference sequence). The CDR3 runs 12 residues. Trimming took off 8 bases at V and 7 bases at J, with 14 bases between the two ends. CDR3 loop: CASLQRGIGYTF. The CDR3 nucleotides read TGTGCCAGTTTGCAAAGGGGTATTGGCTACACCTTC.

The chain recombines TRBV6-2 or TRBV6-3 with TRBJ1-1; D remains unclear. The CDR3 contains 13 residues. V lost 5 bases and J lost 7, with 14 bases in between. Germline V CDR1 and CDR2: MNHEY, SVGEGT. The CDR3, as DNA: TGTGCCAGCAGTCCCTCCTTGAGCATTGAAGCTTTCTTT. It yields the protein CASSPSLSIEAFF.

This chain links TRBV5-1 with TRBJ1-1; D is unclear. Looked up from germline, CDR1 is SGHRS and CDR2 is YFSETQ. Trimming pared 4 bases from V and 2 bases from J, leaving 15 bases between. The CDR3 runs to 15 residues. The CDR3 DNA reads TGCGCCAGCAGCCCGGGGATCCGGTCAAACACTGAAGCTTTCTTT. This translates into CASSPGIRSNTEAFF.

The genes are TRBV20-1 and TRBJ1-5, with TRBD1 as a possible D gene (5 bases). V was pared by 5 bases and J by 7 bases, with 18 bases between. The CDR3 extends over 14 amino acids. CDR1 and CDR2 from the germline V gene are DFQATT and SNEGSKA (reference sequence). The CDR3 DNA is TGCAGTGCTCCCCCGCCGGGGGGGGAGCAGCCCCAGCATTTT. This encodes CSAPPPGGEQPQHF.

The chain uses TRBV27 and TRBJ2-7, with 7 bases fitting TRBD1. The germline V gene has CDR1 MNHEY and CDR2 SMNVEV (reference sequence). This CDR3 has 14 amino acids. Trimming removed 5 bases from V and 0 bases from J; junction bases left unmatched: 4. In DNA, the CDR3 is TGTGCCAGCAGTCCGCAGGGGGTCTCCTACGAGCAGTACTTC. This sequence encodes CASSPQGVSYEQYF.

The chain carries TRBV12-3 or TRBV12-4 and TRBJ2-2; TRBD2 might be the D (5 bases). There are 13 residues in the CDR3. V was trimmed by 6 bases and J by 5 bases, leaving 10 bases between them. The CDR3: CASRQGRTGELFF. CDR3 sequence (DNA): TGTGCCAGCAGACAAGGGAGAACCGGGGAGCTGTTTTTT.

The rearrangement links TRBV28 to TRBJ1-2; 9 bases agree with TRBD1. The trim removed 6 bases at V and 4 bases at J, leaving 15 bases unmatched. Germline loops: CDR1 MDHEN, CDR2 SYDVKM. This CDR3 is built from 17 residues. This chain's CDR3 is CASRSGQGVGGSYGYTF. The DNA of the CDR3 is TGTGCCAGCAGGTCGGGACAGGGAGTCGGCGGCAGCTATGGCTACACCTTC.